One sample yielded the 22 T cell receptor beta chains listed below, sequenced in a study of T cell changes during pregnancy in multiple sclerosis. The protocol was immunoSEQ multiplex PCR, while the TCRdb copy is restricted to in-frame clones and leaves out a portion. The sample includes about 75,000 clones, over 85% seen only once; the top ten take over 0.12%. The starting material was CD4+ T cells from peripheral blood mononuclear cells, obtained after pregnancy. The receptor set was obtained from a female donor with multiple sclerosis, enrolled in a pregnancy study.

CDR3 amino acids: CASSLDRVGYEQYF. CDR3 nucleotide sequence: TGTGCCAGCAGCTTGGACAGGGTAGGCTACGAGCAGTACTTC. The chain carries TRBV5-6 and TRBJ2-7; D might be TRBD1 (6 bases). With 0 bases removed from V and 3 bases from J, the gap between germline ends came to 10 bases. The germline gives CDR1 SGHDT, CDR2 YYEEEE. The CDR3 has 14 residues.

This rearrangement joins TRBV19 to TRBJ2-5; 14 bases are a match to TRBD2. This CDR3 comprises 17 residues. V was clipped by 5 bases and J by 4 bases; unmatched bases: 9. From germline, CDR1 is LNHDA and CDR2 SQIVND (reference sequence). The DNA for the CDR3 is TGTGCCAGTAGTTCGAGGACTAGCGGGAGGTTCGGAGAGACCCAGTACTTC. It translates to CASSSRTSGRFGETQYF. The variable domain in full, completed from reference TRBV19 and TRBJ2-5, reads DGGITQSPKYLFRKEGQNVTLSCEQNLNHDAMYWYRQDPGQGLRLIYYSQIVNDFQKGDIAEGYSVSREKKESFPLTVTSAQKNPTAFYLCASSSRTSGRFGETQYFGPGTRLLVL.

The gene calls are TRBV5-4 and TRBJ1-2; no clear D gene. Germline V gene lookup returns CDR1 SGHNT and CDR2 YYREEE (reference sequence). Trimming took 1 base from V and 0 from J, leaving 10 bases between them. The CDR3 contains 15 residues. CDR3 residues: CASSLIRSANYGYTF. The DNA for the CDR3 is TGTGCCAGCAGCTTGATCCGATCAGCTAACTATGGCTACACCTTC. The full variable domain, with the rest looked up from reference TRBV5-4 and TRBJ1-2, is ETGVTQSPTHLIKTRGQQVTLRCSSQSGHNTVSWYQQALGQGPQFIFQYYREEENGRGNFPPRFSGLQFPNYSSELNVNALELDDSALYLCASSLIRSANYGYTFGSGTRLTVV.

The genes are TRBV11-2 and TRBJ2-7, with D possibly being TRBD1 (5 bases). The CDR3 contains 14 residues. Germline CDR1 reads SGHAT; CDR2 reads FQNNGV. V lost 5 bases, J lost 0 bases, and 11 bases lay in between. DNA for the CDR3: TGTGCCAGCAGCACCCGACAGAGCTCCTACGAGCAGTACTTC. This translates into CASSTRQSSYEQYF.

The genes are TRBV2 and TRBJ2-2, with 10 bases lining up with TRBD2. Germline lookup yields CDR1 SNHLY and CDR2 FYNNEI. This CDR3 region has 15 residues. V shed 5 bases and J 7 bases; nucleotides not matched to a gene: 7. The chain's CDR3 is CASSPSGRLVGELFF. CDR3 nucleotides: TGTGCCAGCAGTCCTAGCGGGAGATTGGTCGGGGAGCTGTTTTTT.

About this clone itself: A read error may account for a junction end that differs from germline. V usage is TRBV10-3 and J usage is TRBJ2-7; 7 nucleotides align to TRBD2. CDR1 is ENHRY and CDR2 is SYGVKD in the germline V gene. The CDR3 is 15 residues long. The CDR3 loop is CAISAGSEGPQGGRF. CDR3 bases: TGTGCCATCAGTGCCGGCTCTGAGGGTCCCCAGGGAGGGCGCTTC.

This rearrangement joins TRBV7-9 to TRBJ2-5, with 9 bases aligning to TRBD1. Germline V gene lookup returns CDR1 SEHNR and CDR2 FQNEAQ (reference sequence). Unmatched junction bases numbered 9, after V lost 5 bases and J lost 5 bases. This CDR3 region has 15 residues. CDR3 in amino acids: CASSPGTGTPETQYF. For the CDR3, the DNA is TGTGCCAGCAGCCCCGGGACAGGGACTCCGGAGACCCAGTACTTC.

This chain links TRBV27 with TRBJ2-1; D not resolved. Trimming shortened V by 3 bases and J by 2 bases, and 11 bases separated the two germline ends. The germline V gene has CDR1 MNHEY and CDR2 SMNVEV (reference sequence). This CDR3 comprises 15 residues. Here the CDR3 reads CASSFEYLPYNEQFF. In nucleotides, the CDR3 is TGTGCCAGCAGTTTCGAGTATCTCCCCTACAATGAGCAGTTCTTC.

This clone was picked up one time. In DNA, the CDR3 is TGTGCCAGCAGGGAAAGAGGGGGATCTGGCTCCGAGCAGTACTTC. Amino acids: CASRERGGSGSEQYF. This chain joins TRBV2 and TRBJ2-7; possibly TRBD1 for D (6 bases). CDR1 SNHLY and CDR2 FYNNEI come from the germline V gene. V dropped 6 bases and J dropped 6 bases, with 21 bases sitting between them. The CDR3 sequence is 15 residues long. Full variable domain (remainder filled in from reference TRBV2 and TRBJ2-7): EPEVTQTPSHQVTQMGQEVILRCVPISNHLYFYWYRQILGQKVEFLVSFYNNEISEKSEIFDDQFSVERPDGSNFTLKIRSTKLEDSAMYFCASRERGGSGSEQYFGPGTRLTVT.

J is TRBJ2-1 and V is TRBV14; tentatively, D is TRBD2 (6 bases). Trimming left V 1 base short and J 1 base short, with 14 bases between. This CDR3 spans 17 amino acids. CDR1 and CDR2 (germline): SGHDN, FVKESK. CDR3 sequence reads: CASSQVPFSGSYNEQFF. CDR3 DNA: TGTGCCAGCAGCCAAGTTCCCTTTAGCGGTTCCTACAATGAGCAGTTCTTC.

The chain has TRBV6-5 and TRBJ1-2; 10 nucleotides line up with TRBD1. V trimming: 7 bases; J trimming: 8 bases; junction bases outside the gene matches: 1. CDR3 length: 11 amino acids. CDR1 and CDR2 from the germline V gene are MNHEY and SVGAGI. This CDR3 reads CASMGQGGYTF. In DNA, the CDR3 is TGTGCCAGCATGGGACAGGGGGGCTACACCTTC.

The chain employs TRBV7-9 and TRBJ2-1; weak D call: TRBD1 (5 bases). The CDR3 runs to 13 residues. CDR1 and CDR2 (germline): SEHNR, FQNEAQ (reference sequence). With 3 bases removed from V and 4 bases from J, the gap between germline ends came to 7 bases. CDR3 protein: CASSFDSYNEQFF. CDR3 DNA sequence: TGTGCCAGCAGCTTTGACAGTTACAATGAGCAGTTCTTC. The complete variable domain, with remaining parts taken from reference TRBV7-9 and TRBJ2-1, reads DTGVSQNPRHKITKRGQNVTFRCDPISEHNRLYWYRQTLGQGPEFLTYFQNEAQLEKSRLLSDRFSAERPKGSFSTLEIQRTEQGDSAMYLCASSFDSYNEQFFGPGTRLTVL.

The chain combines TRBV5-6 with TRBJ2-7; 9 bases align to TRBD1. The V gene's germline CDR1 is SGHDT and CDR2 YYEEEE. V was pared by 4 bases and J by 1 base, with 9 bases of the junction left unmatched. This CDR3 spans 16 amino acids. The CDR3 DNA reads TGTGCCAGCAGCCCGGGTGGGACAGGGTTTTCCTACGAGCAGTACTTC. The encoded protein is CASSPGGTGFSYEQYF.

The V and J genes are TRBV5-1 and TRBJ2-3; 12 bases agree with TRBD1. This CDR3 is 15 amino acids long. Germline CDR1 reads SGHRS; CDR2 reads YFSETQ. J was trimmed by 5 bases and V by 4 bases; bases with no gene match: 5. The CDR3 DNA sequence: TGCGCCAGCAGCCGGGACAGGGGGCCCGGAGATACGCAGTATTTT. This codes for CASSRDRGPGDTQYF.

The V and J genes are TRBV18 and TRBJ2-5, with D possibly being TRBD1 (6 bases). Germline-derived CDR1 and CDR2 are KGHSH and LQKENI. The CDR3 length is 15 residues. The V and J ends lost 6 bases and 5 bases respectively, with 19 bases between them. The CDR3 nucleotides are TGTGCCAGCTCTACACAGGGATTTGTGTCCGAGACCCAGTACTTC. The encoded protein is CASSTQGFVSETQYF.

This chain links TRBV18 with TRBJ1-1, with 9 bases that match TRBD1. J lost 4 bases, V lost 5 bases, and 5 bases had no gene match. CDR1 and CDR2 from the germline V gene are KGHSH and LQKENI. There are 14 residues in the CDR3. The CDR3 loop reads CASSLRTGATEAFF. Written as DNA, the CDR3 is TGTGCCAGCTCATTGCGGACAGGGGCCACTGAAGCTTTCTTT. The variable domain in full, completed from reference TRBV18 and TRBJ1-1, reads NAGVMQNPRHLVRRRGQEARLRCSPMKGHSHVYWYRQLPEEGLKFMVYLQKENIIDESGMPKERFSAEFPKEGPSILRIQQVVRGDSAAYFCASSLRTGATEAFFGQGTRLTVV.

The rearrangement joins TRBV28 to TRBJ1-3; D remains ambiguous. The CDR3 has 13 amino acids. The germline V and J ends were trimmed by 6 bases and 3 bases, with 9 bases remaining between them. Germline lookup yields CDR1 MDHEN and CDR2 SYDVKM. The CDR3 loop is CASSLGLGNTIYF. The CDR3, as DNA: TGTGCCAGCAGCCTCGGACTTGGAAACACCATATATTTT.

V is TRBV4-1 and J is TRBJ2-7; 8 bases line up with TRBD2. V lost 0 bases and J lost 3; bases outside the gene matches: 7. This CDR3 is 16 amino acids long. CDR1 is MGHRA, CDR2 YSYEKL, per germline. The CDR3 DNA is TGCGCCAGCAGCCAAGATCCAGCGGGAGTCAGCTACGAGCAGTACTTC. Translated, it gives CASSQDPAGVSYEQYF.

The chain is built from TRBV6-1 and TRBJ2-7, with 13 bases fitting TRBD2. The CDR3 loop spans 14 amino acids. After removal of 7 bases from V and 5 bases from J, the junction contained 5 bases not matched to a gene. In germline, CDR1 is MNHNS, CDR2 SASEGT. The CDR3 loop reads CASKTSGRGHEQYF. CDR3 nucleotides: TGTGCCAGCAAAACTAGCGGGAGGGGGCACGAGCAGTACTTC.

This rearrangement joins TRBV4-2 to TRBJ2-2; TRBD2 matches 13 bases. V was clipped by 4 bases and J by 0 bases; unmatched bases: 5. The V gene's germline CDR1 is LGHNA and CDR2 YNFKEQ. The CDR3 is 18 amino acids. The CDR3 protein is CASSPRTSGSPNTGELFF. The CDR3 nucleotides are TGTGCCAGCAGCCCGCGGACTAGCGGGAGCCCGAACACCGGGGAGCTGTTTTTT.

V gene TRBV19 combines with J gene TRBJ1-5; D unclear. Trimming shortened V by 5 bases and J by 3 bases, and 11 bases separated the two germline ends. The germline gives CDR1 LNHDA, CDR2 SQIVND (reference sequence). The CDR3 length is 14 residues. The CDR3: CASSHRDFNQPQHF. In nucleotides, the CDR3 is TGTGCCAGTAGTCATCGGGATTTCAATCAGCCCCAGCATTTT.

The rearrangement joins TRBV5-1 to TRBJ2-3, with 8 bases fitting TRBD1. The CDR3 sequence is 16 residues long. The V gene end was trimmed by 4 bases and the J gene end by 4 bases; junction bases not matched to a gene: 11. In germline, CDR1 is SGHRS, CDR2 YFSETQ. The CDR3 protein is CASSPDRTGRPDTQYF. The DNA of the CDR3 is TGCGCCAGCAGCCCGGACCGGACAGGGAGGCCAGATACGCAGTATTTT.